This T cell receptor beta chain appears in the sequencing data of a study of CD8 T cells in ankylosing spondylitis. Study findings and constraints: There was a TCR beta motif, made of several highly homologous variants, that appeared characteristic of ankylosing spondylitis blood.

Germline V gene sequence: CDR1 KGHDR, CDR2 SFDVKD. V lost 4 bases to trimming and J lost 8 bases; unmatched junction nucleotides: 9. CDR3 size: 14 residues. This clonotype was detected ten times or more. The antigen remains unidentified. TCRdb used MiXCR to reprocess the 5' RACE reads, holding one entry per CDR3 protein. The data hold about 460,000 distinct CDR3 sequences, with about 5.4% observed a single time. The source material was blood, either unsorted or a sorted T cell fraction (not recorded which). The receptor comes from a male donor with ankylosing spondylitis. The chain carries TRBV24-1 and TRBJ1-2, with 7 bases matching TRBD1. The CDR3 coding sequence is TGTGCCACCAGTGACCCTACCGGGACAGACGGCTACACCTTC. Encoded protein: CATSDPTGTDGYTF.